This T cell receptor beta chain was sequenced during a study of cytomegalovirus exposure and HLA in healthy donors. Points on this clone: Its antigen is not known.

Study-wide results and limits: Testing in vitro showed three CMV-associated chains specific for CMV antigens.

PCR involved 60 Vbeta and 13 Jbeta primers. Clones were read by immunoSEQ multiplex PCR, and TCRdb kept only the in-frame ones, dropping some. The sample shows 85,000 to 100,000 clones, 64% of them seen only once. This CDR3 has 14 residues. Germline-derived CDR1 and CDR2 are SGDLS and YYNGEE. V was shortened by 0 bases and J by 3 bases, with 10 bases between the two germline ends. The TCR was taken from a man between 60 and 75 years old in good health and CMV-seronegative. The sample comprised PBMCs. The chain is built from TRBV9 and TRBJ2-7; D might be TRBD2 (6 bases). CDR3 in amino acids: CASSVDWGDYEQYF. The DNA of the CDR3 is TGTGCCAGCAGCGTAGATTGGGGGGACTACGAGCAGTACTTC.